At least ten counts were recorded for the clone carrying this TCR beta chain. Its matching antigen is unknown. This record comes from a study of CD8 T cells in ankylosing spondylitis. Study-wide points: Some of the motif variants had earlier been found in reactive arthritis patients' fluid and blood. The clones that were linked to disease were reported to be significantly enriched in matched synovial fluid samples from ankylosing spondylitis patients. Eight highly homologous variants made up a TCR beta motif, and this motif appeared characteristic of ankylosing spondylitis blood.

In making TCR beta libraries, quantitative 5'-RACE with molecular barcodes was used. TCRdb reprocessed the 5' RACE reads with MiXCR, giving one entry per CDR3 protein. This sample yields some 250,000 distinct CDR3 sequences, of which more than 20% are seen a single time; roughly 0.67% belongs to the top ten. CDR3 length equals 14 residues. V lost 2 bases and J 4 bases, leaving 10 bases between the germline ends. The gene calls are TRBV12-3 or TRBV12-4 and TRBJ2-3; no reliable D call. The sequenced sample was blood, either unsorted or a sorted T cell fraction (not recorded which). The origin of this receptor is a male donor with ankylosing spondylitis or in good health (not recorded which). The CDR3 coding sequence is TGTGCCAGCAGTTTAACTCCCCGGGCAGATACGCAGTATTTT. Protein sequence: CASSLTPRADTQYF.